This T cell receptor (beta chain) was profiled in a study of blood T cell dynamics during melanoma immunotherapy. Time point noted: pre-treatment baseline. Response was assessed by RECIST 1.1 at 12 weeks, except a couple of rapid progressors. As to this clone: The antigen is undetermined.

Study-wide results and limits: It remained unknown if the driving T cell clones were melanoma-specific.

CDR3 length equals 14 residues. V lost 4 bases to trimming and J lost 1 base, with 11 bases between them. From germline, CDR1 is SGHRS and CDR2 YFSETQ. Measured with immunoSEQ multiplex PCR; TCRdb has only the in-frame clones, and not every one. Among about 5,000 clones listed, approximately 90% were seen once. This rearrangement joins TRBV5-1 to TRBJ2-5; D perhaps matches TRBD1 (5 bases). The input for sequencing was blood, taken from a patient treated with checkpoint blockade. The TCR sequence derives from a human donor with melanoma. CDR3 region: CASSHTGAQETQYF. The CDR3 DNA follows: TGCGCCAGCAGCCATACAGGAGCCCAAGAGACCCAGTACTTC.